The 15 T cell receptor beta chains below were found in one sample sequenced in a study of tumor-infiltrating lymphocytes in primary liver carcinoma. For each extraction, RNA and DNA were obtained together from about 21-30 mg of unsorted bulk tissue. TCR beta cDNA was made from around 460 ng total RNA with a constant-region primer. Amplification in three nested multiplex PCR rounds with slightly modified ARM-PCR gave rise to TCR beta libraries. TRBV1-TRBV30 forward primers paired with a C-beta reverse primer drove the first two PCR rounds, around 10 cycles each. Each CDR3 protein gets one entry after TCRdb re-called the multiplex PCR reads with MiXCR. The top ten hold more than 15% of the sample, which has 110,000 or so distinct CDR3 sequences, roughly 80% seen once. The sample comprised liver tumor tissue from sampling region 3. Regarding subset: tumor region T3, left-lateral pole. The receptors were sampled from a man in his forties with primary liver carcinoma and hepatitis B virus infection.

This chain uses TRBV29-1 with TRBJ2-6; no clear D. V lost 5 bases, J lost 1 base, and 6 bases lay in between. The CDR3 has 13 residues. Looked up from germline, CDR1 is SQVTM and CDR2 is ANQGSEA. CDR3 sequence reads: CSVTASGANVLTF. The CDR3 region has the DNA TGCAGCGTTACAGCGTCTGGGGCCAACGTCCTGACTTTC. The whole variable domain, remainder taken from reference TRBV29-1 and TRBJ2-6, is SAVISQKPSRDICQRGTSLTIQCQVDSQVTMMFWYRQQPGQSLTLIATANQGSEATYESGFVIDKFPISRPNLTFSTLTVSNMSPEDSSIYLCSVTASGANVLTFGAGSRLTVL.

In the case of this clonotype: This may be a read error, as it is one base from a much larger clone. The rearrangement joins TRBV10-2 to TRBJ1-5, with D perhaps matching TRBD1 (5 bases). V was shortened by 2 bases and J by 4 bases, with 15 bases between the two germline ends. Germline assignment: CDR1 WSHSY and CDR2 SAAADI. The CDR3 has 16 amino acids. The CDR3, as DNA: TGCGCCAGCAGTGAGCTCGACCGGGCAGGGAATCAGCCCCAGCATTTT. It codes for CASSELDRAGNQPQHF.

This clonotype was picked up many times. The V and J genes are TRBV6-2 or TRBV6-3 and TRBJ2-5; either TRBD1 or TRBD2 may supply D (5 bases each). CDR3 length equals 12 residues. Germline V lookup: CDR1 MNHEY, CDR2 SVGEGT. V lost 3 bases and J lost 5, with 7 bases in between. The CDR3 DNA reads as TGTGCCAGCAGTTATGAGGGGGAGACCCAGTACTTC. Its translation: CASSYEGETQYF.

Regarding this clonotype: Germline is not matched at one junction end, which may reflect a read error. The chain is built from TRBV4-2 and TRBJ2-5; 10 bases fit TRBD2. The germline CDR1 and CDR2 sequences are LGHNA and YNFKEQ. The length of the CDR3 is 18 residues. CDR3 in amino acids: CASSQVSLELAGQGTQYF. The CDR3 DNA is TGTGCCAGCAGCCAAGTAAGTCTGGAACTAGCGGGACAAGGGACCCAGTACTTC.

The V gene is TRBV12-3 or TRBV12-4, the J gene TRBJ2-1; 8 positions agree with TRBD2. The CDR3 is 15 amino acids. With 6 bases clipped from V and 12 bases from J, the junction kept 16 bases outside the gene matches. Here the CDR3 reads CASSLVLTGGVWQFF. In DNA form, the CDR3 reads TGTGCCAGCAGCCTAGTACTAACGGGAGGGGTTTGGCAGTTCTTC.

Regarding this clonotype: A single base separates this from a much larger clone, so it may be a read error. The V gene is TRBV9, the J gene TRBJ2-3; D not resolved. Germline V gene data show CDR1 as SGDLS and CDR2 as YYNGEE. The CDR3 covers 14 residues. CDR3 sequence (DNA): TGTGCCAGCAGCGTAGGAGTGGCGGCAGATACGCGGTATTTT. Its protein product is CASSVGVAADTRYF.

The V and J genes are TRBV4-1 and TRBJ2-5, with TRBD1 matching over 8 bases. The CDR3 has 15 residues. In germline, CDR1 is MGHRA, CDR2 YSYEKL. The CDR3 region has the DNA TGCACTTGCAGCCAAGGTGGACAGGGTTGGGAGACCCAGTACTTC. Protein sequence: CTCSQGGQGWETQYF.

This clonotype was observed at least ten times. The chain is built from TRBV28 and TRBJ2-7; maybe TRBD1 (5 bases). Germline assignment: CDR1 MDHEN and CDR2 SYDVKM. The CDR3 consists of 16 residues. V was shortened by 2 bases and J by 6 bases, with 20 bases between the two germline ends. The CDR3 loop is CASSLGQSGRRGEQYF. In DNA form, the CDR3 reads TGTGCCAGCAGTTTAGGTCAGTCGGGCCGTAGGGGCGAGCAGTACTTC.

Comments on this clonotype: One junction end disagrees with the germline gene, perhaps due to a read error. This chain connects TRBV6-2 or TRBV6-3 to TRBJ2-7; the D is unclear. The CDR3 has 13 residues. Germline CDR1 reads MNHEY; CDR2 reads SVGEGT. CDR3 in DNA: TGTGCCGGCAGTCACATGGTACCCTACGAGCAGTACTTC. This translates into CAGSHMVPYEQYF.

In the case of this clonotype: A read error may produce the germline difference seen at one junction end. This chain uses TRBV6-2 or TRBV6-3 with TRBJ2-5; 10 nucleotides align to TRBD2. CDR1 MNHEY and CDR2 SVGEGT come from the germline V gene. The CDR3 has 18 amino acids. CDR3 protein: CASSPTRRSSGSRETQYF. The CDR3 DNA follows: TGTGCCAGCAGCCCTACCCGTCGGTCTAGCGGGAGTAGGGAGACCCAATACTTC.

As regards this clonotype: One end of the junction does not line up with germline, which may come from a read error. V and J are TRBV6-1 and TRBJ2-2; the D is unclear. Per germline, CDR1 MNHNS and CDR2 SASEGT. The CDR3 contains 13 residues. The CDR3 DNA follows: TGTGCCGGCAGTCGGGTTTTCACTGGGGAACTGTTTTTT. Translating gives CAGSRVFTGELFF.

Comment on this clonotype: Its ends do not fully match the called genes, so a read error is possible. The rearrangement uses TRBV29-1 and TRBJ1-2, with TRBD1 matching 8 bases. The length of the CDR3 is 16 residues. Looked up from germline, CDR1 is SQVTM and CDR2 is ANQGSEA. For the CDR3, the DNA is TGCAGCGCTGAAAAAAGTCAGGGGGACAGGAACTATGGTTACACCTTC. This codes for CSAEKSQGDRNYGYTF.

Comment on this clonotype: An end of the junction does not agree with germline; a read error may underlie this. This chain uses TRBV29-1 with TRBJ2-5, with 8 bases fitting TRBD1. Germline V gene data show CDR1 as SQVTM and CDR2 as ANQGSEA. The CDR3 spans 15 residues. Written as DNA, the CDR3 is TGCAGCGTTGAAGCGGACAGGGTGCGAGTAGAGATCCAGTACTTC. Its protein product is CSVEADRVRVEIQYF.

J is TRBJ1-6 and V is TRBV28; TRBD1 matches at 7 bases. The CDR3 runs 20 residues. CDR1 is MDHEN, CDR2 SYDVKM, per germline. V shed 7 bases and J 0 bases; nucleotides not matched to a gene: 18. The CDR3 DNA is TGTGCCAGCAACACTTTTTGGGACAGCCAAACCTGCTCCTATAATTCACCCCTCCACTTT. Protein: CASNTFWDSQTCSYNSPLHF.

This clonotype appeared a single time. The conserved phenylalanine or tryptophan is not found at the CDR3 terminus, so this likely reflects a read error. The chain employs TRBV29-1 and TRBJ2-1; TRBD2 aligns across 7 bases. The CDR3 contains 14 residues. Losses at the gene ends were 8 bases for V and 0 bases for J; bases not matched to a gene: 7. Germline loops: CDR1 SQVTM, CDR2 ANQGSEA. Here the CDR3 reads CSIQAGNSYNEQFS. The CDR3 DNA reads TGCAGCATCCAAGCGGGAAACTCCTACAATGAGCAGTTCTCC.